These T cell receptor beta chains were read from a single sample in a study of tumor and adjacent non-tumor tissue in lung cancer. Using its own MiXCR run on the multiplex PCR reads, TCRdb lists one record per CDR3 protein. Of about 110,000 distinct CDR3 sequences in the sample, 75% were seen once. The sample consisted of lung tumor tissue. These receptors were collected from a woman aged 55-70 years with non-small cell lung cancer. The CDR3 runs from the conserved cysteine through the conserved F or W. The D gene is left open where the match is weak. The listing skips clone size in some rows; elsewhere it reads once, few, many or a size class.

clone size: .
CDR3 length: 16
D gene: TRBD2
J gene: TRBJ2-1
V gene: TRBV4-2
CDR3 DNA: TGTGCCAGCAGTCAGTCAGGACTAGTGGGAAACAATGAGCAGTTCTTC
CDR3 protein: CASSQSGLVGNNEQFF

clone size: .
CDR3 length: 15
D gene: .
J gene: TRBJ2-3
V gene: TRBV11-2
CDR3 DNA: TGTGCCAGCAGTCTGGAGGTTAGGGTCACAGATGCGCAGTATTTT
CDR3 protein: CASSLEVRVTDAQYF

clone size: few
CDR3 length: 13
D gene: .
J gene: TRBJ1-1
V gene: TRBV5-4
CDR3 DNA: TGTGCCAGCAACTTGGCGGACAACACTGAAGCTTTCTTT
CDR3 protein: CASNLADNTEAFF

clone size: .
CDR3 length: 13
D gene: .
J gene: TRBJ1-1
V gene: TRBV11-1
CDR3 DNA: TGTGCCAGCAGCCAGGACCGCAACGCTGAAGCTTACTTT
CDR3 protein: CASSQDRNAEAYF

clone size: .
CDR3 length: 13
D gene: .
J gene: TRBJ2-7
V gene: TRBV15
CDR3 DNA: TGTGCTACCACCCTGCGCCAGGGGACAGAGCAGTACTTC
CDR3 protein: CATTLRQGTEQYF

clone size: .
CDR3 length: 16
D gene: TRBD1
J gene: TRBJ1-5
V gene: TRBV6-5
CDR3 DNA: TGTGCCAGCAGTTTCGGGACAGTTTATAGCAATCAGCCCCAGCATTTT
CDR3 protein: CASSFGTVYSNQPQHF

clone size: .
CDR3 length: 15
D gene: .
J gene: TRBJ2-2
V gene: TRBV11-2
CDR3 DNA: TGTGCCAGCGGCTTAGATTGTAAATCCACCGGGGAGTTGTTTTTT
CDR3 protein: CASGLDCKSTGELFF

clone size: .
CDR3 length: 14
D gene: TRBD1
J gene: TRBJ1-2
V gene: TRBV20-1
CDR3 DNA: TGCCGTGCTAGAGAACAGGGGGGATTGGACGGCTACACTTTC
CDR3 protein: CRAREQGGLDGYTF

clone size: .
CDR3 length: 15
D gene: .
J gene: TRBJ1-1
V gene: TRBV30
CDR3 DNA: TGTGCCTGGAGACCCTGGGGCAGGAGGAACACTGAAGCTTTCTTT
CDR3 protein: CAWRPWGRRNTEAFF

clone size: few
CDR3 length: 15
D gene: TRBD1
J gene: TRBJ2-7
V gene: TRBV7-8
CDR3 DNA: TGTGCCAGCAGCTTAGCGACGGGACAGGGTTCCGAGCAGTACTTC
CDR3 protein: CASSLATGQGSEQYF

clone size: many
CDR3 length: 14
D gene: TRBD1
J gene: TRBJ2-1
V gene: TRBV6-5
CDR3 DNA: TGTGCCAGCAGTTACTCCGGACAGGGGTATGAGCAGTTCTTC
CDR3 protein: CASSYSGQGYEQFF

clone size: few
CDR3 length: 11
D gene: .
J gene: TRBJ2-3
V gene: TRBV11-2
CDR3 DNA: TGTATCAGCAACTTAACAGATACGCAGTATTTT
CDR3 protein: CISNLTDTQYF

clone size: .
CDR3 length: 15
D gene: TRBD2
J gene: TRBJ2-3
V gene: TRBV20-1
CDR3 DNA: TGCAGGCCAAGTCCTGCTAGCGGAACCACAGATACGCAGTATTTT
CDR3 protein: CRPSPASGTTDTQYF

clone size: .
CDR3 length: 15
D gene: TRBD2
J gene: TRBJ2-2
V gene: TRBV20-1
CDR3 DNA: TGCAGTGTTAGAAACGGCGGGAGGAACACCGGGGAGCTGTTTTTT
CDR3 protein: CSVRNGGRNTGELFF

clone size: .
CDR3 length: 16
D gene: TRBD2
J gene: TRBJ2-1
V gene: TRBV29-1
CDR3 DNA: TGCAGCGTTTGGACTAGCGGGGGGACCGGAGTGTATGAGCAGTTCTTC
CDR3 protein: CSVWTSGGTGVYEQFF

clone size: once
CDR3 length: 17
D gene: TRBD2
J gene: TRBJ2-1
V gene: TRBV11-3
CDR3 DNA: TGTGCAAACAGCTTAGAGTTGACCAGCGGGAGCCACAGTGAGCAGTTCTTC
CDR3 protein: CANSLELTSGSHSEQFF

clone size: .
CDR3 length: 14
D gene: .
J gene: TRBJ1-1
V gene: TRBV5-1
CDR3 DNA: TGCGCCAGCAGCACGGGGACGAAGAACGCTGAAGCTTTCTTT
CDR3 protein: CASSTGTKNAEAFF

clone size: .
CDR3 length: 15
D gene: TRBD2
J gene: TRBJ2-5
V gene: TRBV4-1
CDR3 DNA: TGCGCTAGCAGCCAAGTTTTGGGAGGGTTGAAGACCCAGTACTTC
CDR3 protein: CASSQVLGGLKTQYF

clone size: .
CDR3 length: 15
D gene: .
J gene: TRBJ2-2
V gene: TRBV7-2
CDR3 DNA: TGCGCCAGCAGCTCAAGTCAGGGGGGAACCGGGGAGCTGTTTTTT
CDR3 protein: CASSSSQGGTGELFF